The 8 T cell receptor beta chains reported below all come from one sample, sequenced in a study of control samples from healthy donors and cancer patients. Data came from immunoSEQ multiplex PCR; TCRdb stores just in-frame clones and leaves some out. In total, the table holds some 190,000 clones. Sample: blood. Receptors were obtained from a woman in her 30s in good health.

V usage is TRBV7-2 and J usage is TRBJ1-1, with D unresolved. V was clipped by 5 bases and J by 0 bases, with 7 bases between them. The CDR3 length is 13 residues. Germline V gene lookup returns CDR1 SGHTA and CDR2 FQGNSA. The CDR3 bases are TGTGCCAGCAGCCGCGAAGTGAACACTGAAGCTTTCTTT. Translation gives CASSREVNTEAFF.

The chain has TRBV5-1 and TRBJ1-1; D remains ambiguous. The V gene lost 7 bases and the J gene lost 4 bases, with 11 bases spanning the gap. The CDR3 runs 12 residues. CDR1 SGHRS and CDR2 YFSETQ come from the germline V gene. The DNA for the CDR3 is TGCGCCAGCCAGGTGGGGAGCACTGAAGCTTTCTTT. This codes for CASQVGSTEAFF. Full variable domain (remainder filled in from reference TRBV5-1 and TRBJ1-1): KAGVTQTPRYLIKTRGQQVTLSCSPISGHRSVSWYQQTPGQGLQFLFEYFSETQRNKGNFPGRFSGRQFSNSRSEMNVSTLELGDSALYLCASQVGSTEAFFGQGTRLTVV.

The chain links TRBV3-1 (or the pseudogene TRBV3-2) to TRBJ1-5, with unresolved D. With 1 base removed from V and 2 bases from J, the gap between germline ends came to 9 bases. Germline CDR1 reads LGHDT; CDR2 reads YNNKEL (reference sequence). This CDR3 contains 15 residues. The CDR3 region is CASSQVPLGNQPQHF. Written as DNA, the CDR3 is TGTGCCAGCAGCCAAGTTCCACTGGGCAATCAGCCCCAGCATTTT.

Comment on this clone: The same CDR3 can be traced to other DNA sequences in this sample. V is TRBV7-2 and J is TRBJ1-2; 8 nucleotides match TRBD1. Trimming cost V 5 bases and J 1 base; bases outside gene matches: 3. Germline V gene sequence: CDR1 SGHTA, CDR2 FQGNSA. There are 14 residues in the CDR3. The DNA for the CDR3 is TGTGCCAGCAGCCTCGGACAGGGTAACTATGGCTACACCTTC. It codes for CASSLGQGNYGYTF.

The chain carries TRBV11-3 and TRBJ2-6, with D perhaps TRBD1 (5 bases). Germline V lookup: CDR1 SGHNT, CDR2 YENEEA. V dropped 1 base and J dropped 0 bases, with 7 bases sitting between them. The CDR3 length is 16 residues. The CDR3, as DNA: TGTGCCAGCAGCTTAGCCCAGGGCTCTGGGGCCAACGTCCTGACTTTC. Translation gives CASSLAQGSGANVLTF.

The chain is built from TRBV28 and TRBJ2-2, with D perhaps TRBD2 (6 bases). Germline CDR1 and CDR2: MDHEN and SYDVKM. Trimming took 6 bases from V and 2 from J, leaving 16 bases between them. CDR3 length equals 16 residues. CDR3 loop: CASRDVVGGNTGELFF. Here the CDR3 DNA reads TGTGCCAGCAGGGACGTAGTGGGGGGTAACACCGGGGAGCTGTTTTTT. The complete variable domain, with remaining parts taken from reference TRBV28 and TRBJ2-2, reads DVKVTQSSRYLVKRTGEKVFLECVQDMDHENMFWYRQDPGLGLRLIYFSYDVKMKEKGDIPEGYSVSREKKERFSLILESASTNQTSMYLCASRDVVGGNTGELFFGEGSRLTVL.

J is TRBJ2-6 and V is TRBV5-4, with D possibly being TRBD2 (6 bases). The CDR3 extends over 12 amino acids. The V end lost 4 bases, the J end lost 8 bases, and 7 bases lay between the germline ends. Germline V lookup: CDR1 SGHNT, CDR2 YYREEE (reference sequence). The CDR3 region has the DNA TGTGCCAGCAGCCGGGACTCCAACGTCCTGACTTTC. Its translation is CASSRDSNVLTF.

The genes are TRBV6-1 and TRBJ1-2; 7 nucleotides line up with TRBD1. J lost 4 bases, V lost 1 base, and 0 bases had no gene match. The CDR3 consists of 13 residues. The germline V gene has CDR1 MNHNS and CDR2 SASEGT. The CDR3 sequence is CASSEDRGYGYTF. CDR3 DNA sequence: TGTGCCAGCAGTGAAGACAGGGGCTATGGCTACACCTTC.